The clone carrying this TCR beta chain was recorded a few times. TCR beta CDR3 region amplification was performed from RNA transcripts. RT-PCR in the first round (using the HTBI primer set) targeted the TCR CDR3. TCRdb recomputed calls from the multiplex PCR reads with MiXCR, one row per CDR3 protein. The sample includes about 640,000 distinct CDR3 sequences, less than 25% of them seen just once. The data originate from a study of T cells in Graves' hyperthyroidism and ophthalmopathy. The authors took PBMCs from 8 to 10 ml fresh peripheral blood. The length of the CDR3 is 15 residues. Germline trimming cut 1 base from V and 7 bases from J; bases unmatched to any gene: 6. Germline CDR1 SGHAT, CDR2 FQNNGV.

The chain combines TRBV11-2 with TRBJ2-1, with 8 nucleotides matching TRBD2. The receptor was isolated from a man aged 25 to 40 with Graves' ophthalmopathy. Sequenced material: blood. The CDR3 sequence: CASSLASGFSNEQFF. Here the CDR3 DNA reads TGTGCCAGCAGCTTAGCTAGCGGGTTTAGTAATGAGCAGTTCTTC.